This T cell receptor (beta chain) is drawn from a study of T cell changes during pregnancy in multiple sclerosis. Clones were sequenced by immunoSEQ multiplex PCR, and TCRdb holds only the in-frame ones, with some missing. The table shows more than 35,000 clones, with over 75% occurring only once. Germline V gene sequence: CDR1 MNHNY, CDR2 SVGAGI (reference sequence). Trimming shortened V by 5 bases and J by 1 base, and 14 bases separated the two germline ends. The CDR3 consists of 15 residues. V usage is TRBV6-6 and J usage is TRBJ1-1, with no clear D. The TCR sequence derives from a female donor with multiple sclerosis, enrolled in a pregnancy study. The sequencing here drew on CD8+ T cells from peripheral blood mononuclear cells, taken in the third trimester of pregnancy. CDR3 sequence reads: CASSPTLEPNTEAFF. CDR3 sequence (DNA): TGTGCCAGCAGTCCTACCTTGGAGCCGAACACTGAAGCTTTCTTT.